This TCR beta chain was captured by sequencing in a study of blood T cell repertoires in COVID-19. V lost 2 bases and J 2 bases, leaving 12 bases between the germline ends. CDR1 is MGHRA, CDR2 YSYEKL, per germline. The CDR3 contains 15 residues. Here immunoSEQ multiplex PCR was the method, and the copy in TCRdb shows in-frame clones only, minus some. The table shows about 470,000 clones, with 87% occurring only once. This sequence joins TRBV4-1 and TRBJ1-1; TRBD1 might be the D (5 bases). This sequence originates from a woman younger than 35 who had recovered from COVID-19. The sample taken for sequencing was PBMCs or T cells enriched from blood (not recorded which). CDR3 in DNA: TGCGCCAGCAGCCAACAGGGAATAGGAAACACTGAAGCTTTCTTT. This translates into CASSQQGIGNTEAFF.